Presented here are 20 T cell receptor beta chains from one specimen sequenced in a study of neurological immune-mediated disorders. Time point of the sample: technical triplicate 2. TCRdb re-derived calls from the 5' RACE reads in MiXCR, one entry per CDR3 protein. Of fewer than 40,000 distinct CDR3 sequences in the sample, about an eighth were seen once. Input material: CD4+ T cells from blood. The receptors come from a female donor with HTLV-1-associated myelopathy (HAM/TSP).

This clonotype came up many times. The J gene is TRBJ2-5, the V gene TRBV6-2 or TRBV6-3, with D unresolved. The CDR3 has 11 residues. V lost 5 bases to trimming and J lost 0 bases, with 1 base between them. Per germline, CDR1 MNHEY and CDR2 SVGEGT. Here the CDR3 reads CASSNQETQYF. CDR3 in DNA: TGTGCCAGCAGTAACCAAGAGACCCAGTACTTC.

This clonotype was detected many times. This chain connects TRBV7-8 to TRBJ2-5; the D is unclear. From germline, CDR1 is SGHVS and CDR2 FQNEAQ. The V and J ends lost 0 bases and 1 base respectively, with 6 bases between them. The CDR3 runs to 14 residues. This CDR3 is CASSLALLQETQYF. CDR3 nucleotides: TGTGCCAGCAGCTTAGCCCTCCTCCAAGAGACCCAGTACTTC. Variable domain in full (rest from reference TRBV7-8 and TRBJ2-5): GAGVSQSPRYKVAKRGQDVALRCDPISGHVSLFWYQQALGQGPEFLTYFQNEAQLDKSGLPSDRFFAERPEGSVSTLKIQRTQQEDSAVYLCASSLALLQETQYFGPGTRLLVL.

At least ten counts were recorded for this clonotype. The chain is built from TRBV3-1 and TRBJ2-1; 7 bases fit TRBD2. The germline V gene has CDR1 LGHDT and CDR2 YNNKEL (reference sequence). Losses at the gene ends were 3 bases for V and 5 bases for J; bases not matched to a gene: 4. CDR3 length: 14 residues. In nucleotides, the CDR3 is TGTGCCAGCAGCCAGGGACTAAGTAACAATGAGCAGTTCTTC. The encoded protein is CASSQGLSNNEQFF.

This clonotype was found many times. This chain connects TRBV6-5 to TRBJ1-2; 8 positions match TRBD1. The length of the CDR3 is 14 residues. After removal of 7 bases from V and 4 bases from J, the junction contained 8 bases not matched to a gene. Looked up from germline, CDR1 is MNHEY and CDR2 is SVGAGI. The CDR3: CASKIGQGSYGYTF. The CDR3 DNA sequence: TGTGCCAGCAAGATTGGACAGGGAAGCTATGGCTACACCTTC.

This clonotype was counted at least ten times. This chain connects TRBV20-1 to TRBJ2-5; 7 nucleotides line up with TRBD1. The V gene's germline CDR1 is DFQATT and CDR2 SNEGSKA (reference sequence). V lost 1 base to trimming and J lost 1 base; unmatched junction nucleotides: 6. The length of the CDR3 is 15 residues. This CDR3 is CSARGTRDSQETQYF. CDR3 nucleotides: TGCAGTGCTAGAGGCACCCGGGACAGCCAAGAGACCCAGTACTTC.

At least ten counts were recorded for this clonotype. The chain combines TRBV6-5 with TRBJ1-3, with D possibly matching TRBD1 (5 bases). The V gene's germline CDR1 is MNHEY and CDR2 SVGAGI. Trimming removed 0 bases from V and 2 bases from J, with 11 bases in between. The CDR3 contains 16 residues. CDR3 in amino acids: CASSYSKAGTGNTIYF. In DNA form, the CDR3 reads TGTGCCAGCAGTTACTCGAAGGCAGGGACTGGAAACACCATATATTTT.

This clonotype was observed at least ten times. This chain connects TRBV2 to TRBJ1-2; D possibly corresponds to TRBD1 (5 bases). With 3 bases removed from V and 8 bases from J, the gap between germline ends came to 10 bases. The CDR3 contains 12 residues. Per the germline V gene, CDR1 is SNHLY and CDR2 is FYNNEI. Here the CDR3 reads CASSDQGRGYTF. In nucleotides, the CDR3 is TGTGCCAGCAGTGACCAGGGTAGAGGCTACACCTTC.

This clonotype was detected ten times or more. The J gene is TRBJ2-7, the V gene TRBV2; 10 positions match TRBD1. The CDR3 consists of 14 residues. Trimming cost V 3 bases and J 6 bases; bases outside gene matches: 5. Germline loops: CDR1 SNHLY, CDR2 FYNNEI. The CDR3 here is CASSERQGAGEQYF. Here the CDR3 DNA reads TGTGCCAGCAGTGAGCGACAGGGGGCGGGCGAGCAGTACTTC.

This clonotype was detected ten times or more. The chain recombines TRBV10-3 with TRBJ1-6, with TRBD1 as a possible D gene (6 bases). The CDR3 contains 15 residues. Trimming left V 6 bases short and J 7 bases short, with 16 bases between. Germline loops: CDR1 ENHRY, CDR2 SYGVKD. The CDR3 sequence: CAIRRDGQQNSPLHF. The CDR3 nucleotides are TGTGCCATCAGGAGGGATGGACAGCAAAATTCACCCCTCCACTTT.

This clonotype was counted ten times or more. The chain has TRBV18 and TRBJ2-5; 8 bases are a match to TRBD2. The CDR3 is 18 residues long. In germline, CDR1 is KGHSH, CDR2 LQKENI. V trimming: 6 bases; J trimming: 3 bases; junction bases outside the gene matches: 18. CDR3 residues: CASSPPVQREFGKETQYF. The CDR3 DNA sequence: TGTGCCAGCTCGCCCCCAGTCCAGCGGGAGTTTGGTAAAGAGACCCAGTACTTC.

Many counts were recorded for this clonotype. The rearrangement links TRBV6-6 to TRBJ2-7; no definite D call. In germline, CDR1 is MNHNY, CDR2 SVGAGI (reference sequence). With 2 bases removed from V and 3 bases from J, the gap between germline ends came to 2 bases. This CDR3 is 11 amino acids long. The CDR3 DNA follows: TGTGCCAGCAGTTACAACTACGAGCAGTACTTC. Its protein is CASSYNYEQYF.

This clonotype was recorded many times. The chain combines TRBV5-1 with TRBJ2-2; TRBD2 agrees at 7 bases. In germline, CDR1 is SGHRS, CDR2 YFSETQ. V was clipped by 10 bases and J by 1 base; unmatched bases: 13. This CDR3 spans 16 amino acids. Here the CDR3 reads CASKYKASGNTGELFF. CDR3 nucleotides: TGCGCCTCCAAGTACAAAGCTAGCGGGAACACCGGGGAGCTGTTTTTT. The entire variable domain, with the rest obtained from reference TRBV5-1 and TRBJ2-2, is as follows: KAGVTQTPRYLIKTRGQQVTLSCSPISGHRSVSWYQQTPGQGLQFLFEYFSETQRNKGNFPGRFSGRQFSNSRSEMNVSTLELGDSALYLCASKYKASGNTGELFFGEGSRLTVL.

This clonotype was counted many times. The CDR3 region has the DNA TGTGCCAGCAGGGGACAGGGGAACACCGGGGAGCTGTTTTTT. Its translation: CASRGQGNTGELFF. V usage is TRBV28 and J usage is TRBJ2-2; 9 bases agree with TRBD1. This CDR3 region has 14 residues. V was pared by 6 bases and J by 1 base, with 0 bases of the junction left unmatched. Per the germline V gene, CDR1 is MDHEN and CDR2 is SYDVKM.

This clonotype was picked up many times. The CDR3 sequence is CASSLVEDAGRQFF. The CDR3 DNA follows: TGTGCCAGCAGTTTAGTGGAGGACGCTGGTAGGCAGTTCTTC. The genes are TRBV12-3 or TRBV12-4 and TRBJ2-1; D is perhaps TRBD2 (5 bases). Trimming shortened V by 1 base and J by 12 bases, and 16 bases separated the two germline ends. The CDR3 runs to 14 residues.

The table lists this clonotype with many counts. The chain joins TRBV5-1 to TRBJ2-3; 11 bases map to TRBD2. This CDR3 comprises 18 residues. Looked up from germline, CDR1 is SGHRS and CDR2 is YFSETQ. V was pared by 1 base and J by 2 bases, with 9 bases of the junction left unmatched. The CDR3 sequence is CASSLRLAGGTSTDTQYF. CDR3 bases: TGCGCCAGCAGCTTGCGGCTAGCGGGAGGTACCTCCACAGATACGCAGTATTTT.

This clonotype was detected ten times or more. The V call is TRBV28, the J call TRBJ1-6, with D perhaps TRBD1 (6 bases). V was clipped by 11 bases and J by 5 bases, with 13 bases between them. This CDR3 is 13 amino acids long. The germline V gene has CDR1 MDHEN and CDR2 SYDVKM. As DNA, the CDR3 is TGTGCCTGCCGGGGGCACGATAATTCACCCCTCCACTTT. This encodes CACRGHDNSPLHF. Variable domain in full (rest from reference TRBV28 and TRBJ1-6): DVKVTQSSRYLVKRTGEKVFLECVQDMDHENMFWYRQDPGLGLRLIYFSYDVKMKEKGDIPEGYSVSREKKERFSLILESASTNQTSMYLCACRGHDNSPLHFGNGTRLTVT.

This clonotype was picked up many times. V is TRBV12-3 or TRBV12-4 and J is TRBJ1-1, with D unclear. V lost 6 bases, J lost 0 bases, and 5 bases lay in between. There are 12 residues in the CDR3. DNA of the CDR3: TGTGCCAGCAGCCCCGTGAACACTGAAGCTTTCTTT. It translates to CASSPVNTEAFF.

This clonotype was recorded many times. The V gene is TRBV5-1, the J gene TRBJ2-1; the match to TRBD2 covers 14 bases. CDR1 is SGHRS, CDR2 YFSETQ, per germline. Trimming took 3 bases from V and 8 from J; bases not matched to a gene: 4. This CDR3 contains 15 residues. CDR3 in amino acids: CASSSGLAGVDEQFF. The CDR3 nucleotides are TGCGCCAGCAGCTCGGGACTAGCGGGGGTGGATGAGCAGTTCTTC.

Ten or more counts support this clonotype. This chain connects TRBV20-1 to TRBJ2-5, with D unclear. Trimming left V 6 bases short and J 5 bases short, with 10 bases between. Germline loops: CDR1 DFQATT, CDR2 SNEGSKA (reference sequence). The CDR3 covers 11 residues. The CDR3: CSAPRSETQYF. The CDR3 DNA reads TGCAGTGCCCCCCGCTCGGAGACCCAGTACTTC.

This clonotype was picked up many times. The CDR3 reads CASRRTSGGDRPLYQETQYF. CDR3 DNA: TGTGCCAGCAGAAGGACTAGCGGGGGGGACCGACCTTTGTACCAAGAGACCCAGTACTTC. This chain links TRBV7-8 with TRBJ2-5, with 15 bases identical to TRBD2. The CDR3 has 20 amino acids. The trim removed 6 bases at V and 0 bases at J, leaving 14 bases unmatched. Germline V gene sequence: CDR1 SGHVS, CDR2 FQNEAQ.